The clone carrying this TCR beta chain was seen many times. Its antigen is as yet unknown. Generation of TCR beta libraries employed quantitative 5'-RACE incorporating molecular barcodes. TCRdb re-analysed the 5' RACE reads in MiXCR, keeping a single row per CDR3 protein. The sample includes more than 400,000 distinct CDR3 sequences, roughly 5.2% of them seen just once. These data originate in a study of CD8 T cells in ankylosing spondylitis. The V gene's germline CDR1 is SGHVS and CDR2 FNYEAQ. CDR3 length: 15 residues. V was clipped by 7 bases and J by 2 bases, with 17 bases between them. General study points: Within peripheral blood, clones linked to disease were CD8+ and relatively rare. Eight or nine highly homologous variants formed a TCR beta motif that appeared characteristic of ankylosing spondylitis blood. Reportedly, matched ankylosing spondylitis synovial fluid was significantly enriched for disease-linked clones. Prior literature has documented some motif variants in synovial fluid and blood from reactive arthritis.

The sample comprised blood, either unsorted or a sorted T cell fraction (not recorded which). The TCR originated in a male donor with ankylosing spondylitis. V and J are TRBV7-6 and TRBJ2-5, with D possibly TRBD2 on 6 matching bases. Written as DNA, the CDR3 is TGTGCCAGCACCAAAGGGGTAGCGGCACAAGAGACCCAGTACTTC. Translating gives CASTKGVAAQETQYF.